The next 14 T cell receptor beta chains were all read from a single sample in a study of regulatory T cells in long-lasting Graves disease. The time point is: persistent/refractory GD, antithyroid drugs over 5 years with positive TRAb. Making the TCR library involved RNA that had been extracted from PBMCs. Assembly of TCR beta libraries relied on iRepertoire HTBI primers together with Arm-PCR of CDR3 regions. Using its own MiXCR run on the multiplex PCR reads, TCRdb lists one record per CDR3 protein. The sample consists of about 400,000 distinct CDR3 sequences, less than 25% of them appearing once. The sequenced sample was peripheral blood mononuclear cells (PBMCs), obtained when the disease was refractory, from a patient treated with antithyroid drugs. Every receptor here comes from a female donor with Graves disease.

V gene TRBV20-1 combines with J gene TRBJ1-1; perhaps TRBD1 as D (5 bases). CDR1 and CDR2 (germline): DFQATT, SNEGSKA (reference sequence). CDR3 length: 12 amino acids. The V and J ends lost 2 bases and 6 bases respectively, with 10 bases between them. In DNA form, the CDR3 reads TGCAGTGCTAGACCCGGGGGGTCTGAAGCTTTCTTT. Translating it yields CSARPGGSEAFF.

The CDR3 spells CASSSTSGSGLPGELFF. The CDR3 DNA is TGTGCCAGCAGTTCCACTAGCGGGTCTGGCCTCCCCGGGGAGCTGTTTTTT. V is TRBV6-2 or TRBV6-3 and J is TRBJ2-2, with TRBD2 identical over 9 bases. J gave up 6 bases and V 4 bases, and 12 bases lay outside the gene matches. In germline, CDR1 is MNHEY, CDR2 SVGEGT. The length of the CDR3 is 17 residues.

Concerning this clonotype: Lacking the conserved final phenylalanine or tryptophan, this CDR3 likely reflects a read error. The chain is built from TRBV19 and TRBJ1-2; D gene unclear. Germline V gene lookup returns CDR1 LNHDA and CDR2 SQIVND (reference sequence). This CDR3 contains 11 residues. The V gene lost 6 bases and the J gene lost 8 bases, with 10 bases spanning the gap. The CDR3 region has the DNA TGTGCCAGTAGGAGCCAAGGAGGCTACACCCTC. It yields the protein CASRSQGGYTL.

This clonotype was seen many times. This rearrangement joins TRBV6-1 to TRBJ1-5; 8 nucleotides align to TRBD1. The germline CDR1 and CDR2 sequences are MNHNS and SASEGT. V dropped 6 bases and J dropped 2; count of bases not matched to a gene: 12. The CDR3 spans 17 residues. As DNA, the CDR3 is TGTGCCAGCAGGCCGACAGGGGCCGAGAGTGGCAATCAGCCCCAGCATTTT. This codes for CASRPTGAESGNQPQHF.

This sequence joins TRBV19 and TRBJ1-5; maybe TRBD1 (5 bases). Germline CDR1 and CDR2: LNHDA and SQIVND (reference sequence). V was pared by 3 bases and J by 0 bases, with 18 bases between. The CDR3 spans 18 residues. Here the CDR3 reads CASSIELRQNLSNQPQHF. CDR3 coding DNA: TGTGCCAGTAGTATCGAATTAAGACAGAACCTTAGCAATCAGCCCCAGCATTTT. The whole variable domain, filled in from reference TRBV19 and TRBJ1-5, reads DGGITQSPKYLFRKEGQNVTLSCEQNLNHDAMYWYRQDPGQGLRLIYYSQIVNDFQKGDIAEGYSVSREKKESFPLTVTSAQKNPTAFYLCASSIELRQNLSNQPQHFGDGTRLSIL.

The chain uses TRBV20-1 and TRBJ2-5; TRBD2 aligns across 7 bases. Germline CDR1 reads DFQATT; CDR2 reads SNEGSKA (reference sequence). The V segment lost 1 base and the J segment 1 base; nucleotides outside the gene matches: 3. This CDR3 is built from 14 residues. The CDR3 nucleotides are TGCAGTGCTAGAGGGGGAGGGCGCCAAGAGACCCAGTACTTC. This codes for CSARGGGRQETQYF.

This clonotype was detected a few times. V is TRBV12-3 or TRBV12-4 and J is TRBJ2-2; D possibly uses TRBD1 or TRBD2 (5 bases each). Trimming left V 7 bases short and J 7 bases short, with 22 bases between. The CDR3 contains 16 residues. The CDR3 coding sequence is TGTGCCAGCACCTCCATCGGAAGAGGGGCGAACGGGGAGCTGTTTTTT. This encodes CASTSIGRGANGELFF.

V gene TRBV5-1 combines with J gene TRBJ2-1, with D tentatively TRBD1 or TRBD2 (5 bases each). The germline gives CDR1 SGHRS, CDR2 YFSETQ. This CDR3 contains 15 residues. V lost 0 bases, J lost 7 bases, and 14 bases lay in between. The CDR3 protein is CASSLEPGWGNEQFF. DNA for the CDR3: TGCGCCAGCAGCTTGGAGCCAGGGTGGGGGAATGAGCAGTTCTTC. Using reference TRBV5-1 and TRBJ2-1 for the parts outside the CDR3, the full variable domain is KAGVTQTPRYLIKTRGQQVTLSCSPISGHRSVSWYQQTPGQGLQFLFEYFSETQRNKGNFPGRFSGRQFSNSRSEMNVSTLELGDSALYLCASSLEPGWGNEQFFGPGTRLTVL.

This clonotype was seen more than once but under ten times. The chain links TRBV29-1 to TRBJ2-5; D is possibly TRBD2 (6 bases). V was clipped by 4 bases and J by 6 bases, with 12 bases between them. Germline CDR1 is SQVTM and CDR2 is ANQGSEA. The CDR3 runs 12 residues. The CDR3 coding sequence is TGCAGCGTTGGTGGGAGGAGCCAGACCCAGTACTTC. Its translation: CSVGGRSQTQYF.

This clonotype has ten or more counts. The gene calls are TRBV12-3 or TRBV12-4 and TRBJ2-5; TRBD1 aligns across 8 bases. After removal of 4 bases from V and 4 bases from J, the junction contained 11 bases not matched to a gene. The CDR3 consists of 16 residues. The CDR3 region has the DNA TGTGCCAGCAGTTGGACAGGGAAACTGGCGGGAGAGACCCAGTACTTC. This codes for CASSWTGKLAGETQYF.

This clonotype appeared many times. V and J are TRBV12-3 or TRBV12-4 and TRBJ2-7, with D hard to call. Trimming took 1 base from V and 2 from J, leaving 15 bases between them. The CDR3 runs to 16 residues. CDR3 amino acids: CASSLGLGIATYEQYF. CDR3 DNA: TGTGCCAGCAGTTTAGGTCTGGGGATCGCTACCTACGAGCAGTACTTC.

The chain combines TRBV30 with TRBJ1-2; TRBD1 aligns across 7 bases. Trimming took 3 bases from V and 2 from J; bases not matched to a gene: 6. The CDR3 has 14 residues. From germline, CDR1 is GTSNPN and CDR2 SVGIG (reference sequence). The CDR3 DNA is TGTGCCTGGAGCCCAGGGGGGCTGAACTATGGCTACACCTTC. As protein: CAWSPGGLNYGYTF. Combining the CDR3 with reference TRBV30 and TRBJ1-2 gives the whole variable domain SQTIHQWPATLVQPVGSPLSLECTVEGTSNPNLYWYRQAAGRGLQLLFYSVGIGQISSEVPQNLSASRPQDRQFILSSKKLLLSDSGFYLCAWSPGGLNYGYTFGSGTRLTVV.

The CDR3 DNA reads as TGTGCCACCCAGGACTCGTTGGTTAGCGGGACCTACGAGCAGTACTTC. Protein: CATQDSLVSGTYEQYF. The chain has TRBV19 and TRBJ2-7; 8 nucleotides line up with TRBD2. In germline, CDR1 is LNHDA, CDR2 SQIVND (reference sequence). Trimming took 10 bases from V and 2 from J; bases not matched to a gene: 16. This CDR3 has 16 residues.

The chain employs TRBV6-4 and TRBJ1-1, with 8 positions matching TRBD1. The germline gives CDR1 MRHNA, CDR2 SNTAGT. The CDR3 is 17 residues long. Trimming at V came to 5 bases and at J to 0 bases, leaving 11 bases not matched to a gene. The CDR3 bases are TGTGCCAGCAGTTCCACCCGGGACAGGCCCATGAACACTGAAGCTTTCTTT. This codes for CASSSTRDRPMNTEAFF.